The rows below give T cell receptor beta chains drawn from one sample of a study of early T cells in non-severe SARS-CoV-2 infection. TCRdb re-analysed the 5' RACE reads in MiXCR, keeping a single row per CDR3 protein. Counted here are tens of thousands of distinct CDR3 sequences, about 12% occurring once; the ten biggest clones make up 4% to 5.5%. Sequenced sample: whole blood. These receptors were obtained from an adult who was a healthcare worker with PCR-confirmed SARS-CoV-2 infection or an uninfected control (not recorded which). Both conserved end residues are part of each CDR3. Each record gives: clone size, V gene, D gene, J gene, CDR3 DNA, CDR3 protein. A D gene is named only where the DNA matches it firmly. Clone sizes are given selectively: once, few, many, or a class where the clone is expanded.

>few|TRBV20-1|TRBD2|TRBJ2-7
TGCAGCGCGGGACTAGCGGGAGGGCCCAGTGAGCAGTACTTC
CSAGLAGGPSEQYF
>many|TRBV20-1|TRBD2|TRBJ2-3
TGCAGTGCTATTCGCCCCTTAGCGGGAGGGAGCACAGATACGCAGTATTTT
CSAIRPLAGGSTDTQYF
>.|TRBV11-3|.|TRBJ2-2
TGTGCCAGCAGCCCGGGGGACAGCGGTTACACCGGGGAGCTGTTTTTT
CASSPGDSGYTGELFF
>many|TRBV7-6|TRBD2|TRBJ2-1
TGTGCCAGCAGCAAACTAGCGGGGGGAAGCTCCTACAATGAGCAGTTCTTC
CASSKLAGGSSYNEQFF
>few|TRBV7-2|.|TRBJ2-3
TGTGCCAGCAGCTCACAATGGGGCACAGATACGCAGTATTTT
CASSSQWGTDTQYF
>few|TRBV9|.|TRBJ1-4
TGTGCCAGCAGCGTTAGGGGACGCGGTGAAAAACTGTTTTTT
CASSVRGRGEKLFF
>few|TRBV7-2|.|TRBJ2-1
TGTGCCAGCAGCTTTTCGCCGAAAGCTGAGCAGTTCTTC
CASSFSPKAEQFF
>.|TRBV3-1|TRBD2|TRBJ2-3
TGTGCCAGCAGCCAAGGTACTAGCGGGAGATTTACAGATACGCAGTATTTT
CASSQGTSGRFTDTQYF
>once|TRBV5-6|TRBD1|TRBJ1-3
TGTGCCAGCAGCGGGGTCGGGACAGGGGGCTACCCCTCTGGAAACACCATATATTTT
CASSGVGTGGYPSGNTIYF
>.|TRBV7-2|.|TRBJ2-2
TGTGCCAGCAGCTTCTCCCCGAACACCGGGGAGCTGTTTTTT
CASSFSPNTGELFF
>few|TRBV7-2|.|TRBJ1-2
TGTGCCAGCAGGGGCGGGGGGCGCGTCTATGGCTACACCTTC
CASRGGGRVYGYTF
>.|TRBV9|.|TRBJ1-2
TGTGCCAGCAGCGTAGCACCAGGGGTCAACTCCTATGGCTACACCTTC
CASSVAPGVNSYGYTF
>few|TRBV7-9|.|TRBJ2-5
TGTGCCAGCAGCTTAGTTAGCGCCCAAGAGACCCAGTACTTC
CASSLVSAQETQYF
>many|TRBV4-2|.|TRBJ2-3
TGTGCCAGCAGCCAAGGGAGCCCGTCAGATACGCAGTATTTT
CASSQGSPSDTQYF
>many|TRBV5-1|.|TRBJ1-1
TGCGCCAGCAGCTTGAGGGACACTGAAGCTTTCTTT
CASSLRDTEAFF
>few|TRBV4-1|TRBD2|TRBJ2-7
TGCGCCAGCAGCCAACATCTAGCGGGAGGGCCTTACGAGCAGTACTTC
CASSQHLAGGPYEQYF
>many|TRBV7-8|.|TRBJ1-2
TGTGCCAGCAGCTCACTGGACAGTTCCTATGGCTACACCTTC
CASSSLDSSYGYTF
>many|TRBV4-1|.|TRBJ2-7
TGCGCCAGCAGCCCCACCAGGGGTTTCCACGAGCAGTACTTC
CASSPTRGFHEQYF
>.|TRBV11-2|TRBD2|TRBJ2-1
TGTGCCAGCAGCTCTCCCCTCCGGGCCGGGACTAGCGGGAGGAATGAGCAGTTCTTC
CASSSPLRAGTSGRNEQFF
>medium-sized|TRBV20-1|TRBD1|TRBJ1-2
TGCAGTGCTAGCCCCAGGGACAGGGCCGCATATGGCTACACCTTC
CSASPRDRAAYGYTF
>.|TRBV3-1|.|TRBJ2-1
TGTGCCAGCAGCCGAGGGGGGGACTACAATGAGCAGTTCTTC
CASSRGGDYNEQFF
>many|TRBV3-1|.|TRBJ1-1
TGTGCCAGCAGCCAACCTTACGAGGGGAGGGGCACTGAAGCTTTCTTT
CASSQPYEGRGTEAFF
>.|TRBV29-1|TRBD1|TRBJ2-5
TGCAGCGGCAGACAGGGTCAAGAGACCCAGTACTTC
CSGRQGQETQYF
>few|TRBV5-1|TRBD2|TRBJ2-1
TGCGCCAGCAGCTTGGAGACTAGCGAGGATGAGCAGTTCTTC
CASSLETSEDEQFF
>few|TRBV15|TRBD2|TRBJ2-1
TGTGCCACCAGCTTCGGACTAGCGGGAGGGTGGGGAGGCAATGAGCAGTTCTTC
CATSFGLAGGWGGNEQFF
>.|TRBV9|.|TRBJ2-5
TGTGCCAGCAGCGTAGGAGGAGGAGGGGCTCACCAAGAGACCCAGTACTTC
CASSVGGGGAHQETQYF
>many|TRBV30|.|TRBJ2-3
TGTGCCTGGACGCTGGGGCCCACAGATACGCAGTATTTT
CAWTLGPTDTQYF